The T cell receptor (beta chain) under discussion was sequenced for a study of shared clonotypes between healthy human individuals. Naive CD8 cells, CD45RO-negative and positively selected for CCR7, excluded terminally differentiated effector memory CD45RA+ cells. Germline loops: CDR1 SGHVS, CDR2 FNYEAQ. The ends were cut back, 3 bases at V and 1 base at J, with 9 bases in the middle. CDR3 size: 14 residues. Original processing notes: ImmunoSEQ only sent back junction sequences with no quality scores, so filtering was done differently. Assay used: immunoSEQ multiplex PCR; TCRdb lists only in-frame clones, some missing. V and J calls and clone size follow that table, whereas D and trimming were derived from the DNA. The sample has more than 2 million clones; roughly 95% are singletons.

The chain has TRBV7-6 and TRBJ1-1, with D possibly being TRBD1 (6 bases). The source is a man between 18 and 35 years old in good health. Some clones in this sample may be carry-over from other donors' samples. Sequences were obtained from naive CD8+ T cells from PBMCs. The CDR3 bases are TGTGCCAGCAGCTTCAGGGGAGCGAACACTGAAGCTTTCTTT. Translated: CASSFRGANTEAFF.